These T cell receptor beta chains were read from a single sample in a study of CD8 T cells in ankylosing spondylitis. TCRdb reanalysed the 5' RACE reads using MiXCR and keeps one entry per CDR3 protein. The sample includes under 150,000 distinct CDR3 sequences, roughly 15% of them seen just once. Material: blood, either unsorted or a sorted T cell fraction (not recorded which). Receptors originate from a female donor with ankylosing spondylitis or in good health (not recorded which). CDR3s include the opening cysteine and the closing phenylalanine or tryptophan. The order of the fields is J gene, clone size, V gene, D gene, CDR3 DNA, CDR3 protein. A D gene is named only where the DNA matches it firmly. Clone size is shown for a subset of rows, as once, few, many or a class of expanded clone.

j_call: TRBJ2-7
clone_size: many
v_call: TRBV28
d_call: NA
cdr3_nt: TGTGCCAGCTATGACAGCTCCTACGAGCAGTACTTC
cdr3_aa: CASYDSSYEQYF

j_call: TRBJ2-3
clone_size: many
v_call: TRBV20-1
d_call: TRBD2
cdr3_nt: TGCAGTACCAGAGCGGGACCCACAGATACGCAGTATTTT
cdr3_aa: CSTRAGPTDTQYF

j_call: TRBJ1-1
clone_size: NA
v_call: TRBV3-1
d_call: NA
cdr3_nt: TGTGCCAGCAGCGCCCGAGCAGGGGCGGGCACTGAAGCTTTCTTT
cdr3_aa: CASSARAGAGTEAFF

j_call: TRBJ2-7
clone_size: NA
v_call: TRBV30
d_call: TRBD1
cdr3_nt: TGTGCCTGGAGTTTTCCTGAAGGGGGCCTCTACGAGCAGTACTTC
cdr3_aa: CAWSFPEGGLYEQYF

j_call: TRBJ2-7
clone_size: few
v_call: TRBV7-9
d_call: NA
cdr3_nt: TGTGCCAGCAGCGGCATACTAGACGAGCAGTACTTC
cdr3_aa: CASSGILDEQYF

j_call: TRBJ2-5
clone_size: NA
v_call: TRBV5-1
d_call: TRBD1
cdr3_nt: TGCGCCAGCAGCTTACAGGGGACGAGGGAGACCCAGTACTTC
cdr3_aa: CASSLQGTRETQYF

j_call: TRBJ2-7
clone_size: once
v_call: TRBV3-1
d_call: NA
cdr3_nt: TGTGCCACCTGCCAAGATATCAACGGTTTTAGCTCCTACGAGCAGTACTTC
cdr3_aa: CATCQDINGFSSYEQYF

j_call: TRBJ1-3
clone_size: NA
v_call: TRBV4-1
d_call: TRBD1
cdr3_nt: TGCGCCAGCAGCCAGAGGGACAGGGTGGAAAACACCATATATTTT
cdr3_aa: CASSQRDRVENTIYF

j_call: TRBJ2-3
clone_size: many
v_call: TRBV7-9
d_call: TRBD2
cdr3_nt: TGTGCCAGCAGCACGAGTGGACTAGCGGGAGGTCTAGATACGCAGTATTTT
cdr3_aa: CASSTSGLAGGLDTQYF

j_call: TRBJ2-1
clone_size: few
v_call: TRBV6-1
d_call: TRBD2
cdr3_nt: TGTGCCGCCCGGGACTATCCGACCGGGAAATACAATGAGCAGTTCTTC
cdr3_aa: CAARDYPTGKYNEQFF

j_call: TRBJ2-4
clone_size: NA
v_call: TRBV11-3
d_call: TRBD1
cdr3_nt: TGTGCCAGCAGCTGGACAGGGCTTAACATTCAGTACTTC
cdr3_aa: CASSWTGLNIQYF

j_call: TRBJ2-2
clone_size: few
v_call: TRBV10-3
d_call: NA
cdr3_nt: TGTGCCATCAGTACAACAAGAGACACCGGGGAGCTGTTTTTT
cdr3_aa: CAISTTRDTGELFF

j_call: TRBJ1-1
clone_size: NA
v_call: TRBV7-6
d_call: NA
cdr3_nt: TGTGCCAGCAGGGGGGGGGCCAACACTGAAGCTTTCTTT
cdr3_aa: CASRGGANTEAFF

j_call: TRBJ2-1
clone_size: NA
v_call: TRBV20-1
d_call: TRBD2
cdr3_nt: TGCAGTGCTAGACCACTAGCGGGGTACTACAATGAGCAGTTCTTC
cdr3_aa: CSARPLAGYYNEQFF

j_call: TRBJ1-1
clone_size: NA
v_call: TRBV20-1
d_call: NA
cdr3_nt: TGCAGTGCTAGAGATCGTCGGGGAACCACTGAAGCTTTCTTT
cdr3_aa: CSARDRRGTTEAFF

j_call: TRBJ2-5
clone_size: many
v_call: TRBV7-2
d_call: TRBD2
cdr3_nt: TGTGCCAGCAGCCCTAGGGGCGGGGGGGAAGAGACCCAGTACTTC
cdr3_aa: CASSPRGGGEETQYF

j_call: TRBJ2-5
clone_size: few
v_call: TRBV10-3
d_call: NA
cdr3_nt: TGTGCCACCACGGACATGCAGAGGGGGGAGACCCAGTACTTC
cdr3_aa: CATTDMQRGETQYF

j_call: TRBJ2-1
clone_size: many
v_call: TRBV20-1
d_call: TRBD2
cdr3_nt: TGCAGTGCTAGAGATAGACCGGGGGGTTCCTACAATGAGCAGTTCTTC
cdr3_aa: CSARDRPGGSYNEQFF

j_call: TRBJ2-1
clone_size: NA
v_call: TRBV7-8
d_call: NA
cdr3_nt: TGTGCCGGCAGCTTAGAGGGTCGGGCGGTGAGCTCCTACAATGAGCAGTTCTTC
cdr3_aa: CAGSLEGRAVSSYNEQFF

j_call: TRBJ1-1
clone_size: NA
v_call: TRBV6-5
d_call: NA
cdr3_nt: TGTGCCAGCAGCCCCGCGCTGGGCCGAGGTTTCTTT
cdr3_aa: CASSPALGRGFF

j_call: TRBJ2-3
clone_size: few
v_call: TRBV19
d_call: NA
cdr3_nt: TGTGCCAGTAGTAGAGGTGGGCAGGCGAGCGCAGATACGCAGTATTTT
cdr3_aa: CASSRGGQASADTQYF

j_call: TRBJ2-7
clone_size: few
v_call: TRBV30
d_call: NA
cdr3_nt: TGTGCCTGGACAGGGAACTACGAGCAGTACTTC
cdr3_aa: CAWTGNYEQYF

j_call: TRBJ2-5
clone_size: few
v_call: TRBV7-2
d_call: TRBD2
cdr3_nt: TGTGCCAGCAGCTCCCAAGCGCGGGGGTACCAAGAGACCCAGTACTTC
cdr3_aa: CASSSQARGYQETQYF

j_call: TRBJ1-2
clone_size: NA
v_call: TRBV5-1
d_call: NA
cdr3_nt: TGCGCCAGCAGCTTGGTGGCGGGGATCGGCTATGGCTACACCTTC
cdr3_aa: CASSLVAGIGYGYTF

j_call: TRBJ2-1
clone_size: few
v_call: TRBV11-2
d_call: TRBD1
cdr3_nt: TGTGCCAGCAGCTTAGAAAGCACAGGGGTCAATGAGCAGTTCTTC
cdr3_aa: CASSLESTGVNEQFF

j_call: TRBJ1-1
clone_size: many
v_call: TRBV6-5
d_call: NA
cdr3_nt: TGTGCCAGCAGTTTAGTCGCGAACACTGAAGCTTTCTTT
cdr3_aa: CASSLVANTEAFF

j_call: TRBJ2-3
clone_size: many
v_call: TRBV20-1
d_call: NA
cdr3_nt: TGCAGTGCTAGAGATCACGGGGGTACAGATACGCAGTATTTT
cdr3_aa: CSARDHGGTDTQYF

j_call: TRBJ1-5
clone_size: NA
v_call: TRBV5-5
d_call: NA
cdr3_nt: TGTGCCAGCAGCCGGGGGCCCAATCAGCCCCAGCATTTT
cdr3_aa: CASSRGPNQPQHF

j_call: TRBJ2-5
clone_size: many
v_call: TRBV13
d_call: NA
cdr3_nt: TGTGCCAGCAGCTTTCTTAGCGTTGAGACCCAGTACTTC
cdr3_aa: CASSFLSVETQYF

j_call: TRBJ2-1
clone_size: few
v_call: TRBV11-2
d_call: NA
cdr3_nt: TGTGCCAGCAGCGAAGAGGCGGGGGCGGGTGAGCAGTTCTTC
cdr3_aa: CASSEEAGAGEQFF

j_call: TRBJ2-1
clone_size: few
v_call: TRBV20-1
d_call: NA
cdr3_nt: TGCAGTGCTATCCCTCGCGTCGATGAGCAGTTCTTC
cdr3_aa: CSAIPRVDEQFF

j_call: TRBJ2-5
clone_size: NA
v_call: TRBV7-6
d_call: TRBD2
cdr3_nt: TGTGCCTCGGCGGGAGAACCAGAGACCCAGTACTTC
cdr3_aa: CASAGEPETQYF